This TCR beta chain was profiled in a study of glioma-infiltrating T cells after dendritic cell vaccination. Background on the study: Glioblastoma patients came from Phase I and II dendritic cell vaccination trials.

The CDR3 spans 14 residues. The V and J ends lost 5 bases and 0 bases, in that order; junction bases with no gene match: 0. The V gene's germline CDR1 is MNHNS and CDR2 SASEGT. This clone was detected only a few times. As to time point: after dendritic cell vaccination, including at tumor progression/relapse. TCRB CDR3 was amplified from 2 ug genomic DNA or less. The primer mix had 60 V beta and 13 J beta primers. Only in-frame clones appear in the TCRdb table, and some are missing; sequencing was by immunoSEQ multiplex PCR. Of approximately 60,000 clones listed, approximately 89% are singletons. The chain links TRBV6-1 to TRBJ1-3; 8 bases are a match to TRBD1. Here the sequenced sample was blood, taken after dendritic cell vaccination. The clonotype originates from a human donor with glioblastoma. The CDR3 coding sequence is TGTGCCAGCAGTACAGGGGGCTCTGGAAACACCATATATTTT. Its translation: CASSTGGSGNTIYF.